Listed below are T cell receptor beta chains from one sample, sequenced in a study of cytomegalovirus exposure and HLA in healthy donors. The method was immunoSEQ multiplex PCR; TCRdb's version includes in-frame clones alone and lacks a portion of them. The sample lists about 200,000 clones, around 83% occurring once. Specimen: PBMCs. The receptors were sampled from a girl aged 10 to 17 in good health and CMV-seronegative. Both conserved end residues are part of each CDR3. The D gene is left open where the match is weak.

j_call | d_call | v_call | cdr3_nt | cdr3_aa
TRBJ1-6 | - | TRBV15 | TGTGCCACCAGCAGAGTTGGGGGGGCGGGTTCACCCCTCCACTTT | CATSRVGGAGSPLHF
TRBJ1-2 | - | TRBV2 | TGTGCCAGCACCAGCCCCGGGGAGGGAGGCTACACCTTC | CASTSPGEGGYTF
TRBJ2-2 | - | TRBV28 | TGTGCCAGCAGTTTACTTAACACCGGGGAGCTGTTTTTT | CASSLLNTGELFF
TRBJ1-2 | - | TRBV20-1 | TGCAGTGCTAGGTCGTACTATGGCTACACCTTC | CSARSYYGYTF
TRBJ2-1 | - | TRBV5-1 | TGCGCCAGCAGCTTGGGGGGGCTAGCGGTCAACAATGAGCAGTTCTTC | CASSLGGLAVNNEQFF
TRBJ2-2 | - | TRBV5-6 | TGTGCCAGCAGCGGTCGCGGTTTGAACACCGGGGAGCTGTTTTTT | CASSGRGLNTGELFF
TRBJ1-5 | - | TRBV2 | TGTGCCAGCAGGGAGGGAAATAGCAATCAGCCCCAGCATTTT | CASREGNSNQPQHF
TRBJ1-1 | - | TRBV29-1 | TGCAGCGTTATCACAGGGAGCACTGAAGCTTTCTTT | CSVITGSTEAFF
TRBJ1-1 | - | TRBV28 | TGTGCCAGCACCTTCCACGCACGGGGGACTGAAGCTTTCTTT | CASTFHARGTEAFF
TRBJ1-2 | - | TRBV6-5 | TGTGGGGCACGTCACATTAACTATGGCTACACCTTC | CGARHINYGYTF
TRBJ2-7 | - | TRBV28 | TGTGCCAGCAGTCCGTTGGAGGGACAGACTAGCTCCTACGAGCAGTACTTC | CASSPLEGQTSSYEQYF